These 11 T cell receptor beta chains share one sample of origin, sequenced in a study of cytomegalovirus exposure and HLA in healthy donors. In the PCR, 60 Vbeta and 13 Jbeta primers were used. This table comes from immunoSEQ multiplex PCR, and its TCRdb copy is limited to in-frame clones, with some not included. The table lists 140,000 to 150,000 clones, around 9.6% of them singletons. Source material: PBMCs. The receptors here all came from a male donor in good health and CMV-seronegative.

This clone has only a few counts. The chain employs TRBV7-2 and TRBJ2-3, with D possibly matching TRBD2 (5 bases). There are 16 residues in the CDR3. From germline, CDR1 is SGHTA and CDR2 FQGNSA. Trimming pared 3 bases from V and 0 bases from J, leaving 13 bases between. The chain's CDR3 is CASSFEGASSTDTQYF. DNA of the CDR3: TGTGCCAGCAGCTTTGAGGGAGCTTCTAGCACAGATACGCAGTATTTT.

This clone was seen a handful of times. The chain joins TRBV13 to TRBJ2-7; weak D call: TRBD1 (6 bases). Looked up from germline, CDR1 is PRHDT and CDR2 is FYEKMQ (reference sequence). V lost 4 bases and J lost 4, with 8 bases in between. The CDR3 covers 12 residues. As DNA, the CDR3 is TGTGCCAGCAGCTCGACAGGTTACGAGCAGTACTTC. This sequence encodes CASSSTGYEQYF.

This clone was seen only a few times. Here the CDR3 reads CASSSMGLAAYNEQFF. CDR3 bases: TGTGCCAGCAGTAGTATGGGACTAGCGGCATACAATGAGCAGTTCTTC. The gene calls are TRBV27 and TRBJ2-1; TRBD2 matches at 11 bases. The CDR3 length is 16 residues. CDR1 and CDR2 (germline): MNHEY, SMNVEV (reference sequence). Trimming took 5 bases from V and 4 from J; bases not matched to a gene: 7.

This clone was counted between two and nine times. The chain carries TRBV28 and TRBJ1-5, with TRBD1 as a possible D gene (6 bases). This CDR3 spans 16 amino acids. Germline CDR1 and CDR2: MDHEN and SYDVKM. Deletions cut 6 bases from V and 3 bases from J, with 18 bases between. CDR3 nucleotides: TGTGCCAGCAGATACACCCGTGGACAGCCCAATCAGCCCCAGCATTTT. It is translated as CASRYTRGQPNQPQHF.

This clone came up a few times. The CDR3 nucleotides are TGTGCCAGCAGTGAAAGAGGGACTAGCGGGAGTTCGAACACCGGGGAGCTGTTTTTT. As protein: CASSERGTSGSSNTGELFF. The chain couples TRBV2 to TRBJ2-2; 14 nucleotides agree with TRBD2. CDR1 is SNHLY, CDR2 FYNNEI, per germline. The CDR3 spans 19 residues. The trim removed 2 bases at V and 0 bases at J, leaving 5 bases unmatched.

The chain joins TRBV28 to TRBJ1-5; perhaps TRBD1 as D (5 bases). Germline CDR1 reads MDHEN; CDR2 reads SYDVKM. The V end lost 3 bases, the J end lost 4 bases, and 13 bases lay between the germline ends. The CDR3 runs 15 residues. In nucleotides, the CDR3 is TGTGCCAGCAGTTTCGTCCAGGGATGGAATCAGCCCCAGCATTTT. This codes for CASSFVQGWNQPQHF.

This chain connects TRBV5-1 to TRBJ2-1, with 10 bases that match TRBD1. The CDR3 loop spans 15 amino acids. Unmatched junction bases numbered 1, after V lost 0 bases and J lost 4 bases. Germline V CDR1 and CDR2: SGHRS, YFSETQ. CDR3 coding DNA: TGCGCCAGCAGCTTGGGGACAGGGGGATACAATGAGCAGTTCTTC. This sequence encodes CASSLGTGGYNEQFF.

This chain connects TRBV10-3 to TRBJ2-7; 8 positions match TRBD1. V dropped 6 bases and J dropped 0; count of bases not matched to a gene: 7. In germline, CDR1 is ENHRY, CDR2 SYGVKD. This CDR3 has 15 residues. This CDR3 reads CAIRGGDRSSYEQYF. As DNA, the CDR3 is TGTGCCATCAGGGGTGGGGACAGGAGCTCCTACGAGCAGTACTTC.

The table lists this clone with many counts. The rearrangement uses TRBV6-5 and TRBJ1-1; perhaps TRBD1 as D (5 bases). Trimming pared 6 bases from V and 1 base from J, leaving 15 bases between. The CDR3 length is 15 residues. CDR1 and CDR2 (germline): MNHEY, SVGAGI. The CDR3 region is CASRLNRGANTEAFF. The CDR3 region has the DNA TGTGCCAGCAGACTCAATAGGGGCGCGAACACTGAAGCTTTCTTT.

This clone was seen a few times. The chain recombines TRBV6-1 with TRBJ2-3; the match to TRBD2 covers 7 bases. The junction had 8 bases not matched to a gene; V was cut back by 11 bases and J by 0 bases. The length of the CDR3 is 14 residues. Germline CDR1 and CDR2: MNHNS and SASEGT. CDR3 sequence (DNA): TGTGCCGGGGGGGTGGGACCCAGCACAGATACGCAGTATTTT. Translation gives CAGGVGPSTDTQYF.

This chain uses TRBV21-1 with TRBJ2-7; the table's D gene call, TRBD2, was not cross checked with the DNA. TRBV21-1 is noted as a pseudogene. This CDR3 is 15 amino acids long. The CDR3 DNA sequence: TGTGCCAGCAGCAAAGCGGGGGGGACCCCCTACGAGCAGTACTTC. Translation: CASSKAGGTPYEQYF.